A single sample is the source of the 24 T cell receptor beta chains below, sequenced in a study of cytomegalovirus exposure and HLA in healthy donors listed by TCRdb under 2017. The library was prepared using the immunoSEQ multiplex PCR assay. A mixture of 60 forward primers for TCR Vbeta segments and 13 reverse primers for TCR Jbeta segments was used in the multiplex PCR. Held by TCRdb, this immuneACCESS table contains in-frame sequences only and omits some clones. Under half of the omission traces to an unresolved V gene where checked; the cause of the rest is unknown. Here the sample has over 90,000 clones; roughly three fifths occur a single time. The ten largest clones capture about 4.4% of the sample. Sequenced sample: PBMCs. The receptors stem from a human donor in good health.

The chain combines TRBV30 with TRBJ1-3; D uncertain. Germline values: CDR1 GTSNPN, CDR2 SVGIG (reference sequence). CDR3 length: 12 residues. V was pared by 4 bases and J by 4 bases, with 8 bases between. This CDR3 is CAWTGAGNTIYF. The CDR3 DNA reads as TGTGCCTGGACCGGTGCCGGAAACACCATATATTTT.

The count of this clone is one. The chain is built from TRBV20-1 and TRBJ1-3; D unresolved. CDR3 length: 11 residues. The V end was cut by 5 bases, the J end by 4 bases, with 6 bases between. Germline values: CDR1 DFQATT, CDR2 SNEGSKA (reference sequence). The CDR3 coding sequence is TGCAGTGCTCAGGCAGGAAACACCATATATTTT. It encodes CSAQAGNTIYF.

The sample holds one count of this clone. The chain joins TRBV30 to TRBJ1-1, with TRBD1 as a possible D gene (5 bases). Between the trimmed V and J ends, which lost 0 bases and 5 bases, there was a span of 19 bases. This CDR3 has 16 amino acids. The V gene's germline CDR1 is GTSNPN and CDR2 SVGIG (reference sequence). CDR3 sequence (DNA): TGTGCCTGGAGTGTACCTCGGGGGGTGAGGAGAACTGAAGCTTTCTTT. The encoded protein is CAWSVPRGVRRTEAFF.

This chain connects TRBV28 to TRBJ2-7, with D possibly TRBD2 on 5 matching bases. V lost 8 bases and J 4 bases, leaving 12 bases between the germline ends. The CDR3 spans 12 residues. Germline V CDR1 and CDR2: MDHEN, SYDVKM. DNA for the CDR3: TGTGCCAGCTCTAGGGAGAGTTACGAGCAGTACTTC. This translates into CASSRESYEQYF.

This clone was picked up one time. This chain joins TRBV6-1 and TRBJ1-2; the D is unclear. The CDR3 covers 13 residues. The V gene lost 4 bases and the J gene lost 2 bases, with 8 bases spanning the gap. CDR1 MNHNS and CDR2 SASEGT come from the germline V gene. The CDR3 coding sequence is TGTGCCAGCAGTGCGGAGAGGAACTATGGCTACACCTTC. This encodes CASSAERNYGYTF.

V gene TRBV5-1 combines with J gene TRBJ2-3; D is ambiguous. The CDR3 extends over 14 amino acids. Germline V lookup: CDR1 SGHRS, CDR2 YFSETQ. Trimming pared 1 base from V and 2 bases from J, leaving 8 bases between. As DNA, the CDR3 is TGCGCCAGCAGCTTGAACGCAGTCACAGATACGCAGTATTTT. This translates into CASSLNAVTDTQYF.

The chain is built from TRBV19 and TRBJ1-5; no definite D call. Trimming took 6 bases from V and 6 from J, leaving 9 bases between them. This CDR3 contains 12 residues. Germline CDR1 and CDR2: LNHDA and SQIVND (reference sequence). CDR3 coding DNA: TGTGCCAGTAGCGGGTTCGGTCAGCCCCAGCATTTT. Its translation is CASSGFGQPQHF. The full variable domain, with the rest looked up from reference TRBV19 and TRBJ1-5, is DGGITQSPKYLFRKEGQNVTLSCEQNLNHDAMYWYRQDPGQGLRLIYYSQIVNDFQKGDIAEGYSVSREKKESFPLTVTSAQKNPTAFYLCASSGFGQPQHFGDGTRLSIL.

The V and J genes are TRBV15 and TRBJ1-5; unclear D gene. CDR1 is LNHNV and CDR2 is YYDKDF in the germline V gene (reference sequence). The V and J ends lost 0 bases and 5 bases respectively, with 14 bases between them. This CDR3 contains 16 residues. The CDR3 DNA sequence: TGTGCCACCAGCAGAGATCGGGCAGTCGGGGATCAGCCCCAGCATTTT. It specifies CATSRDRAVGDQPQHF.

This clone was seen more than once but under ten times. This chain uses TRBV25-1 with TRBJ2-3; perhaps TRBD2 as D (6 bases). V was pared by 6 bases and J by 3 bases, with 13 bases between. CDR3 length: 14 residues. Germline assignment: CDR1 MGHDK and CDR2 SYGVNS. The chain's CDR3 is CASRGGFGTDTQYF. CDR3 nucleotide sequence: TGTGCCAGCAGAGGAGGGTTCGGAACAGATACGCAGTATTTT.

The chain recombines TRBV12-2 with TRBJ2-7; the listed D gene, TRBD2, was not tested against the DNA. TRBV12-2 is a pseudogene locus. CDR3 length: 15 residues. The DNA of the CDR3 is TGTGCAAGTCGCTTAGCGCACAGCCCTTCGCGGGGGCAGTACTTC. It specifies CASRLAHSPSRGQYF.

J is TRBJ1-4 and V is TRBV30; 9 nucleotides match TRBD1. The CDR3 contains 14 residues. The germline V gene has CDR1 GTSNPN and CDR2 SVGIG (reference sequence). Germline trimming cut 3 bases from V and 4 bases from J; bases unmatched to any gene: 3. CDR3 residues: CAWSQTGGNEKLFF. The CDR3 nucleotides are TGTGCCTGGAGCCAGACAGGGGGTAATGAAAAACTGTTTTTT.

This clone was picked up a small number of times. CDR3 nucleotides: TGTGCCAGCAGCCCTTCAATTATATCTAGCTATGGCTACACCTTC. Its protein product is CASSPSIISSYGYTF. The genes are TRBV4-2 and TRBJ1-2; no definite D call. This CDR3 spans 15 amino acids. In germline, CDR1 is LGHNA, CDR2 YNFKEQ. The ends were cut back, 4 bases at V and 4 bases at J, with 16 bases in the middle.

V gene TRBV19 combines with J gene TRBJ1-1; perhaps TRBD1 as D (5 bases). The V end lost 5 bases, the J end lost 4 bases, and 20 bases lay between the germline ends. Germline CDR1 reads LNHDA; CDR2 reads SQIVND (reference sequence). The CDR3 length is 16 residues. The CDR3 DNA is TGTGCCAGTAGTCGCCTTGCGGGACTTACGGGCACTGAAGCTTTCTTT. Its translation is CASSRLAGLTGTEAFF.

The CDR3 sequence: CASAGVNYGYTF. In DNA form, the CDR3 reads TGTGCCAGCGCCGGGGTCAACTATGGCTACACCTTC. V is TRBV6-6 and J is TRBJ1-2, with D hard to call. V lost 8 bases, J lost 2 bases, and 9 bases lay in between. This CDR3 is 12 amino acids long. Germline assignment: CDR1 MNHNY and CDR2 SVGAGI (reference sequence).

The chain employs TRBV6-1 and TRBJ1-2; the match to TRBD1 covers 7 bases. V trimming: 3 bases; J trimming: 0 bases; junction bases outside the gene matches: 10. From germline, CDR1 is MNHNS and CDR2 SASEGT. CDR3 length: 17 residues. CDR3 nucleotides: TGTGCCAGCAGTGAGATAGGGACAGAATTAGCTAACTATGGCTACACCTTC. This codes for CASSEIGTELANYGYTF.

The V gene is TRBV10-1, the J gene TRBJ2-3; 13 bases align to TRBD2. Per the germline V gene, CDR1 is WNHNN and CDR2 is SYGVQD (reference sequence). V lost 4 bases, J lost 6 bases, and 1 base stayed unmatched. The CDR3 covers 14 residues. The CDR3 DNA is TGCGCCAGCAGTGCACTAGCGGGAGGGGATACGCAGTATTTT. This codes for CASSALAGGDTQYF.

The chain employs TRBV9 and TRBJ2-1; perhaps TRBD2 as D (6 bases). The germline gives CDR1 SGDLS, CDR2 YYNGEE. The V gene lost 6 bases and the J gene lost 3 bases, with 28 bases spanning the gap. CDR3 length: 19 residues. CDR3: CASTLQPPLACHNYNEQFF. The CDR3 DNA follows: TGTGCCAGCACCTTACAACCACCGCTAGCGTGCCACAACTACAATGAGCAGTTCTTC.

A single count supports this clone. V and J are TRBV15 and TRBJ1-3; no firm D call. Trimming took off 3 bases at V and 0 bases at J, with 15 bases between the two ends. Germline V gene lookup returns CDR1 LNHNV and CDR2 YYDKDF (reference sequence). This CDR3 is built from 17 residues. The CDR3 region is CATSSNIQRFSGNTIYF. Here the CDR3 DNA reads TGTGCCACCAGCAGCAACATTCAAAGATTCTCTGGAAACACCATATATTTT.

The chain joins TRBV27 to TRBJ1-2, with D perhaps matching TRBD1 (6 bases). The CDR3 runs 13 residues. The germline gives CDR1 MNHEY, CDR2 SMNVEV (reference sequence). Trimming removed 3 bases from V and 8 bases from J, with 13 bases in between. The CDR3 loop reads CASSFAGGDGYTF. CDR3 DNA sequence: TGTGCCAGCAGTTTTGCTGGGGGCGACGGCTACACCTTC.

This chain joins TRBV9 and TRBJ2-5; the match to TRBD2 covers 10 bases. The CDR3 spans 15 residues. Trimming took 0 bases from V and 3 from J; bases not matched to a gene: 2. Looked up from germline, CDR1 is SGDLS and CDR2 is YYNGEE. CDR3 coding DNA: TGTGCCAGCAGCGTAGGAGCGGGAGGGGAAGAGACCCAGTACTTC. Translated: CASSVGAGGEETQYF.

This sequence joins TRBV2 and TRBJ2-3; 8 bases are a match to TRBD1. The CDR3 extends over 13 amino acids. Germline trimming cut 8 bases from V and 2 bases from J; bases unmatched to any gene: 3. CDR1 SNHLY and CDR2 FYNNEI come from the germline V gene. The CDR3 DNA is TGTGCCAGCGACCAGGGGGCCACAGATACGCAGTATTTT. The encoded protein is CASDQGATDTQYF.

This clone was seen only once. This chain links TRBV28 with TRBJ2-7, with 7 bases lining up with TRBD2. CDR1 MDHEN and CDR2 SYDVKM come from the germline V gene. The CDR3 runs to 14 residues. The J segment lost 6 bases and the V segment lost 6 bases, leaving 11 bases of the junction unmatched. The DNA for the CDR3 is TGTGCCAGCAGGATGGACGGCTTAGCGGGCGAGCAGTACTTC. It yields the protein CASRMDGLAGEQYF.

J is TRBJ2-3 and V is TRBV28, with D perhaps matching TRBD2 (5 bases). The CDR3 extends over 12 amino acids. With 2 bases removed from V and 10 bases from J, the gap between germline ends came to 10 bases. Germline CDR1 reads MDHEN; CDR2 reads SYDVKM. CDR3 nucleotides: TGTGCCAGCAGTTTAACGGGGTTTGCGCAGTATTTT. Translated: CASSLTGFAQYF.

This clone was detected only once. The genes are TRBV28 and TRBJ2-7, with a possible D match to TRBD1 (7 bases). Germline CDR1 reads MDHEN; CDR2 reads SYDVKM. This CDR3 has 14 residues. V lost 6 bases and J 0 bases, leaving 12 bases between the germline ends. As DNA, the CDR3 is TGTGCCAGCAGCGCGGGACAGAGCTCCTACGAGCAGTACTTC. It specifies CASSAGQSSYEQYF.